This T cell receptor (beta chain) was profiled in a study of glioma-infiltrating T cells after dendritic cell vaccination (dated by TCRdb to the mid-2010s). Regarding the complete study: The cohort comprised approximately 15 glioblastoma patients from Phase I and II dendritic cell vaccination trials, 9 newly diagnosed and 6 with recurrent disease. Autologous tumor lysate-pulsed dendritic cell vaccination was administered to the patients between about 2002 and 2012. The vaccine was prepared from monocyte-derived dendritic cells that were cultured for seven days with IL-4 and GM-CSF and then pulsed overnight with autologous tumor lysate. Patients received three intradermal dendritic cell vaccine injections at biweekly intervals in the arm below the axilla. Deep sequencing of TCR beta CDR3 regions was used to quantify tumor-infiltrating lymphocyte content and compare tumor and blood repertoires in dendritic cell-vaccinated glioblastoma patients. Survival after dendritic cell vaccination was correlated with TCR sequencing metrics such as TIL content and the overlap between tumor and blood repertoires. What the authors observed across the whole study: The three-group TCR overlap response model was described as speculative and requiring prospective validation. After dendritic cell vaccination, a higher estimated pretreatment TIL content predicted longer time to progression and longer overall survival. The cohort was small and heterogeneous, only a few patients had full blood and tumor sets, and even fewer had initial-recurrent tumor pairs. TCR clonality showed no direct relationship with survival, which suggests that a diverse polyclonal response may be important.

The CDR3 measures 15 amino acids from cysteine to phenylalanine. Of the read, only the CDR3 DNA is kept; its 45 bases are in frame from base 1. Trimming costs V 4 bases and J 1 base, and their ends lie 12 bases apart. CDR1 and CDR2 were assigned from the germline V gene as SGHDT and YYEEEE. Using the immunoSEQ assay, TCRB CDR3 regions were amplified from about 1.9 micrograms of genomic DNA, or from all available DNA when less than that was on hand. For multiplex PCR, 60 forward primers for TCR V beta segments and 13 reverse primers for J beta segments were used. Synthetic control templates were spiked into each sample at limiting dilution to estimate reads per starting template. The Illumina HiSeq System generated sequencing reads of 87 bp. In the authors' own workflow: PCR and sequencing errors were removed by a nearest neighbor algorithm that merged closely related sequences. TCR overlap was defined as the percentage of unique tumor TCR beta sequences that were also present in the same patient's peripheral blood. TCRdb's version of the immuneACCESS table is confined to in-frame rearrangements and falls short of the full clone set. An unresolved V gene accounts for under half of the shortfall where checked; the remainder is of unknown origin. Clonal size and the V and J genes are those of that table, whereas D and trimming came from the DNA. For this sample there are more than 100,000 clones; roughly 81% appear just once. 10% to 15% of the sample lies in the top ten.

Concerning this clone: Its antigen is currently not known. One base away there is no much larger clone; base qualities are not given.

Patients were selected on the basis of adequate residual fresh-frozen tumor tissue and more than two years of available survival data. An isocitrate dehydrogenase mutation was not carried by any of the glioblastoma patients, although molecular status was otherwise variable. PBMC were collected before vaccination, two weeks after the third vaccination, and at tumor progression if progression occurred. Genomic DNA was extracted with the Qiagen DNeasy Blood extraction Kit. The chain couples TRBV5-6 to TRBJ2-1; 6 matching bases give a weak D call of TRBD1. The clonotype comes from a human donor with glioblastoma. Sample: blood, taken before dendritic cell vaccination. The CDR3 in this case is CASSPTRGSYNEQFF. The sequenced DNA is TGTGCCAGCAGCCCCACCAGGGGATCCTACAATGAGCAGTTCTTC.